This T cell receptor (beta chain) is from a study of shared clonotypes between healthy human individuals. Assay used: immunoSEQ multiplex PCR; TCRdb lists only in-frame clones, some missing. Here the sample spans approximately 530,000 clones, about 96% being singletons. This CDR3 is built from 16 residues. The gene calls are TRBV21-1 and TRBJ2-1; the table gives TRBD2 as D, unverified against the DNA. TRBV21-1 represents a pseudogene. The receptor was isolated from a woman aged 25 to 39 in good health. Sample: naive CD4+ T cells sorted from blood. Regarding subset: CD45RA+ positively selected. CDR3: CASSKAWRARNNEQFF. CDR3 sequence (DNA): TGTGCCAGCAGCAAAGCTTGGCGGGCCCGAAACAATGAGCAGTTCTTC.